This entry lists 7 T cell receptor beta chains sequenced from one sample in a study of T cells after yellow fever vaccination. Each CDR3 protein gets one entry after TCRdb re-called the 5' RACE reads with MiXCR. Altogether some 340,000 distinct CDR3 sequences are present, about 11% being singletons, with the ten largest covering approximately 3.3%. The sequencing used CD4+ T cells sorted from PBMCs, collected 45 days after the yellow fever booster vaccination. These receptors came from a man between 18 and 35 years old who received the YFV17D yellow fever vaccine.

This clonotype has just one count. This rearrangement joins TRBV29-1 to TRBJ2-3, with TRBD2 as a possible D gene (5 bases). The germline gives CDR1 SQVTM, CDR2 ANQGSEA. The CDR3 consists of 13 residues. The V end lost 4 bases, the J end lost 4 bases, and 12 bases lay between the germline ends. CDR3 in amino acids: CSVGGLGPDTQYF. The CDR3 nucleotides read TGCAGCGTTGGCGGGCTGGGCCCAGATACGCAGTATTTT.

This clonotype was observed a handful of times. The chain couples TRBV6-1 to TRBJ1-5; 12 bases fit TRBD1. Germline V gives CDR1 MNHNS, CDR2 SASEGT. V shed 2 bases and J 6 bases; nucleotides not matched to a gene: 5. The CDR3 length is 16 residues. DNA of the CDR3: TGTGCCAGCAGTGAATATCTGGGACAGGGGGCTCAGCCCCAGCATTTT. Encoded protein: CASSEYLGQGAQPQHF.

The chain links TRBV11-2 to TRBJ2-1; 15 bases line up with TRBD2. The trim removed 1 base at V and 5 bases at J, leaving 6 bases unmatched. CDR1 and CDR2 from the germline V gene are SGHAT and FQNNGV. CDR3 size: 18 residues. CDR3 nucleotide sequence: TGTGCCAGCAGCTTAGGGACTAGCGGGGGGGCCCGACACAATGAGCAGTTCTTC. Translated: CASSLGTSGGARHNEQFF. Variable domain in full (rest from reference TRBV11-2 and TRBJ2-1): EAGVAQSPRYKIIEKRQSVAFWCNPISGHATLYWYQQILGQGPKLLIQFQNNGVVDDSQLPKDRFSAERLKGVDSTLKIQPAKLEDSAVYLCASSLGTSGGARHNEQFFGPGTRLTVL.

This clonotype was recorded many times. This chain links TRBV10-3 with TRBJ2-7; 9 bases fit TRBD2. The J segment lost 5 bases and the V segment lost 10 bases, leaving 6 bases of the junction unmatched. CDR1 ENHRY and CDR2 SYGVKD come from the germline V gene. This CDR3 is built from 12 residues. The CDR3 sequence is CASRGGANEQYF. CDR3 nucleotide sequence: TGTGCCAGCCGCGGGGGGGCGAACGAGCAGTACTTC.

CDR3 loop: CASSLSIGYTF. In nucleotides, the CDR3 is TGTGCCAGCAGCCTATCAATTGGCTACACCTTC. The chain couples TRBV7-9 to TRBJ1-2; D unresolved. This CDR3 has 11 amino acids. CDR1 is SEHNR and CDR2 is FQNEAQ in the germline V gene (reference sequence). Trimming removed 5 bases at V and 7 bases at J, with 8 bases between.

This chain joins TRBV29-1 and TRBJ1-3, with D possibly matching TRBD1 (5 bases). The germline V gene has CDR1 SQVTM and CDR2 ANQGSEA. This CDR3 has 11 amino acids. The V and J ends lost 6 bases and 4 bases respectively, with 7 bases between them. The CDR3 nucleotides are TGCAGCGTCCGACAGGGAAACACCATATATTTT. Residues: CSVRQGNTIYF.

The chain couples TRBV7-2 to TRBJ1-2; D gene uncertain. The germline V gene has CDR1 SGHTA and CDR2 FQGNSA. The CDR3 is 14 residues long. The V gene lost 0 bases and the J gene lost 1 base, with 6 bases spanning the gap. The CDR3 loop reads CASSLAQSNYGYTF. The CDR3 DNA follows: TGTGCCAGCAGCTTAGCGCAGAGTAACTATGGCTACACCTTC.